These T cell receptor beta chains were read from a single sample in a study of T cells expressing NK-cell markers. TCRdb reprocessed the 5' RACE reads and reports one entry per CDR3 protein, with no DNA. The sample has about 460,000 distinct CDR3 sequences, and its top ten clones hold more than 1.4%. Sequences were obtained from blood T cells: a sorted CD56 or NKG2C T cell subset, CD4+ or CD8+ T cells, or bulk PBMC T cells (not recorded which). The receptors come from a woman between 45 and 65 years old in good health. The CDR3 runs from the conserved cysteine through the conserved F or W. The order of the fields is CDR3 protein, J gene, V gene.

CDR3: CSVLAPGLQETQYF; J: TRBJ2-5; V: TRBV29-1
CDR3: CASRRRAEGNEQFF; J: TRBJ2-1; V: TRBV7-3
CDR3: CASSEPAIQYF; J: TRBJ2-4; V: TRBV2
CDR3: CASSQAVSSYEQYF; J: TRBJ2-7; V: TRBV21-1
CDR3: CASRQDSGSPQSEQFF; J: TRBJ2-1; V: TRBV5-1
CDR3: CASSERIPPGQGNEQYF; J: TRBJ2-7; V: TRBV28
CDR3: CASRDSTGELFF; J: TRBJ2-2; V: TRBV19
CDR3: CSVNQGLNTEAFF; J: TRBJ1-1; V: TRBV29-1
CDR3: CASSGRRVRNNEQFF; J: TRBJ2-1; V: TRBV7-8
CDR3: CASSLTGTGGISPLHF; J: TRBJ1-6; V: TRBV7-9
CDR3: CSARPNRGSETQYF; J: TRBJ2-5; V: TRBV20-1
CDR3: CASSYSRGVKFF; J: TRBJ2-1; V: TRBV6-5
CDR3: CASSPVEGSSYTQYF; J: TRBJ2-3; V: TRBV3-1
CDR3: CSVSDLSPAKNIQYF; J: TRBJ2-4; V: TRBV29-1
CDR3: CSANPGTAWNEQFF; J: TRBJ2-1; V: TRBV20-1
CDR3: CASSLDTGLAGGSSYNEQFF; J: TRBJ2-1; V: TRBV7-9
CDR3: CASSEAGRLNEKLFF; J: TRBJ1-4; V: TRBV6-1
CDR3: CSASSPGLAAYNEQFF; J: TRBJ2-1; V: TRBV20-1
CDR3: CATSDSTGGNPGELFF; J: TRBJ2-2; V: TRBV24-1
CDR3: CSASPVDRSYEQYF; J: TRBJ2-7; V: TRBV20-1
CDR3: CASRASRDRGRYGYTF; J: TRBJ1-2; V: TRBV6-6
CDR3: CASSLVPGQGFTGELFF; J: TRBJ2-2; V: TRBV5-1
CDR3: CASTYRVDNEQFF; J: TRBJ2-1; V: TRBV28
CDR3: CASSELVNTEAFF; J: TRBJ1-1; V: TRBV25-1
CDR3: CASSLGGRSEEQYF; J: TRBJ2-7; V: TRBV5-1